One and the same sample provided the 6 T cell receptor beta chains below, sequenced in a study of blood T cell repertoires in COVID-19. Data came from immunoSEQ multiplex PCR; TCRdb stores just in-frame clones and leaves some out. This sample has approximately 210,000 clones, with 82% found just once. The specimen sequenced was PBMCs or T cells enriched from blood (not recorded which). Receptors were obtained from a woman aged 55 to 70 who had recovered from COVID-19.

J is TRBJ1-2 and V is TRBV4-2; possible D gene TRBD1, 6 bases. Germline assignment: CDR1 LGHNA and CDR2 YNFKEQ. The CDR3 contains 19 residues. Trimming stripped 0 bases from V and 6 bases from J, with 26 bases between. The CDR3 spells CASSQEGGDVYVVVDGYTF. CDR3 nucleotides: TGTGCCAGCAGCCAAGAAGGGGGGGACGTCTACGTTGTGGTGGATGGCTACACCTTC.

The V gene is TRBV2, the J gene TRBJ2-2, with a possible D match to TRBD1 (6 bases). The germline CDR1 and CDR2 sequences are SNHLY and FYNNEI. V was trimmed by 2 bases and J by 4 bases, leaving 11 bases between them. The CDR3 has 15 residues. The CDR3 loop is CASSEQGPTTGELFF. CDR3 nucleotide sequence: TGTGCCAGCAGTGAACAGGGGCCGACCACCGGGGAGCTGTTTTTT.

The J gene is TRBJ1-2, the V gene TRBV6-5, with D perhaps matching TRBD1 (5 bases). V lost 8 bases, J lost 2 bases, and 18 bases lay in between. The CDR3 has 15 residues. CDR1 is MNHEY and CDR2 is SVGAGI in the germline V gene. The CDR3 bases are TGTGCCAGCGTTCGAACCGGGGGGATGAACTATGGCTACACCTTC. It translates to CASVRTGGMNYGYTF.

The chain links TRBV11-2 to TRBJ2-7; tentatively, D is TRBD1 (5 bases). The CDR3 totals 14 residues. CDR1 SGHAT and CDR2 FQNNGV come from the germline V gene. The ends were cut back, 1 base at V and 1 base at J, with 8 bases in the middle. CDR3 region: CASSLVRGSYEQYF. As DNA, the CDR3 is TGTGCCAGCAGCTTAGTTAGGGGATCCTACGAGCAGTACTTC.

The chain uses TRBV6-2 or TRBV6-3 and TRBJ1-5; D gene uncertain. Germline CDR1 and CDR2: MNHEY and SVGEGT. The CDR3 sequence is 13 residues long. Trimming left V 2 bases short and J 3 bases short, with 5 bases between. CDR3 region: CASSYRHNQPQHF. The DNA of the CDR3 is TGTGCCAGCAGTTACAGACACAATCAGCCCCAGCATTTT.

This clone occurred once. The chain joins TRBV4-1 to TRBJ2-5, with 13 bases identical to TRBD2. The ends lost 1 base at V and 2 bases at J; junction bases unmatched: 13. CDR3 size: 20 residues. CDR1 is MGHRA and CDR2 is YSYEKL in the germline V gene. CDR3 nucleotides: TGCGCCAGCAGCCAAGGGTTCGGGACTAGCGGGACAGGGGGGCAAGAGACCCAGTACTTC. Its protein is CASSQGFGTSGTGGQETQYF.